What follows describes a single T cell receptor beta chain. Its antigen is currently unknown. The V and J ends lost 4 bases and 9 bases respectively, with 17 bases between them. CDR1 is SGHRS, CDR2 YFSETQ, per germline. The CDR3 sequence is 14 residues long. The sample is drawn from a study of blood T cells in healthy people across ages. Study findings and constraints: For the donors, CMV status was unknown and possibly confounded expanded clonotype changes.

The sample, around 9.9 milliliters of peripheral blood, was drawn from each donor. It was with a sample-barcoded 5' primer and a J-beta primer mix that a second PCR of roughly 7 to 12 cycles was run. TCRdb reanalysed the 5' RACE reads using MiXCR and keeps one entry per CDR3 protein. The sample records about 930,000 distinct CDR3 sequences, approximately 32% being singletons. The sample was also linked to a second study, of T cells of mothers and their children.

This sequence was found in a woman in her 40s in good health. Sequenced sample: blood. The chain uses TRBV5-1 and TRBJ2-1; no clear D. Written as DNA, the CDR3 is TGCGCCAGCAGCCCTGAGACCAGCGCCGCTGAGCAGTTCTTC. Translation: CASSPETSAAEQFF.